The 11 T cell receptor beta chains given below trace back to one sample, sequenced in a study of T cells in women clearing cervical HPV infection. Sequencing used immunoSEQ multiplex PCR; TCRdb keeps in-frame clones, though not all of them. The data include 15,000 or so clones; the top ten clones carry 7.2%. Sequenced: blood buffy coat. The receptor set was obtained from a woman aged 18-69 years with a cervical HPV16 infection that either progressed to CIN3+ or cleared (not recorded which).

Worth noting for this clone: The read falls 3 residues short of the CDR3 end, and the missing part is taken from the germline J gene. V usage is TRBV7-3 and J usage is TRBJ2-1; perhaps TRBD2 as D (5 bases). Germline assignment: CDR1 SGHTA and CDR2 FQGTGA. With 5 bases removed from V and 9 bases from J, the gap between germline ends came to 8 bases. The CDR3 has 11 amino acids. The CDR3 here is CASSDYGEQFF. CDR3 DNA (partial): TGTGCCAGCAGCGACTACGGTGAG.

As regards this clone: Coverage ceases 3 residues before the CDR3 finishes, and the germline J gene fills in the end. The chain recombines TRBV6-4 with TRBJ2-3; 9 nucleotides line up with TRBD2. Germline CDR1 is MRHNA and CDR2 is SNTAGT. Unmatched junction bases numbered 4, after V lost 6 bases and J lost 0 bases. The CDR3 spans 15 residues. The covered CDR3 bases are TGTGCCAGCAGGGCTAGCGGGGTGAGCACAGATACG. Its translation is CASRASGVSTDT. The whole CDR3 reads CASRASGVSTDTQYF.

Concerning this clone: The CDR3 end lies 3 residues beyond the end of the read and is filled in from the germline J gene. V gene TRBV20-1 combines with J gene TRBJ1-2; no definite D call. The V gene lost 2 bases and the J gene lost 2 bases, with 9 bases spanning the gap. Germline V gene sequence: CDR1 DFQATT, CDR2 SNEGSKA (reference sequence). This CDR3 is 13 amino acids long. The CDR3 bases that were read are TGCAGTGCTAGACACAGAGAAAACTATGGC. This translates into CSARHRENYG. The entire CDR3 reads CSARHRENYGYTF.

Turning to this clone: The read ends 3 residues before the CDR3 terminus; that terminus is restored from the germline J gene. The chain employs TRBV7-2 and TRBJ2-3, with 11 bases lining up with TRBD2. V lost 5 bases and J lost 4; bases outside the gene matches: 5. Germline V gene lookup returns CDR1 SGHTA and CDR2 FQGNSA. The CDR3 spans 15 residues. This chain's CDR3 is CASSLTSGGSDTQYF. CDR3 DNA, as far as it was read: TGTGCCAGCAGCCTCACTAGCGGGGGATCAGATACG. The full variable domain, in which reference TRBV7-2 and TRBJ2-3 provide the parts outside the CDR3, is GAGVSQSPSNKVTEKGKDVELRCDPISGHTALYWYRQSLGQGLEFLIYFQGNSAPDKSGLPSDRFSAERTGGSVSTLTIQRTQQEDSAVYLCASSLTSGGSDTQYFGPGTRLTVL.

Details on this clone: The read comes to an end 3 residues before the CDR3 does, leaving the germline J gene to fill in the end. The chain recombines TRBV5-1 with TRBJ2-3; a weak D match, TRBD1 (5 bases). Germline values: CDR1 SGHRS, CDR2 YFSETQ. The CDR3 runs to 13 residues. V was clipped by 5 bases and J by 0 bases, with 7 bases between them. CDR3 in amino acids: CASSRQSTDTQYF. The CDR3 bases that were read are TGCGCCAGCAGTCGACAGAGCACAGATACG.

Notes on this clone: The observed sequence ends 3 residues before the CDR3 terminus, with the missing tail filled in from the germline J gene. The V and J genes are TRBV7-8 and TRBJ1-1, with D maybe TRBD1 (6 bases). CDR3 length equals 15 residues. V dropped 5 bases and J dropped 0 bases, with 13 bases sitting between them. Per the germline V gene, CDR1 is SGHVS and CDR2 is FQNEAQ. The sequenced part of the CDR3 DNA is TGTGCCAGCAGCGCCTTGGACAGCTTGAACACTGAA. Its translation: CASSALDSLNTE. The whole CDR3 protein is CASSALDSLNTEAFF.

The chain's CDR3 is CSVFSGDTQYF. CDR3 bases read: TGCAGCGTTTTTTCCGGGGATACG. V is TRBV29-1 and J is TRBJ2-3; D remains unclear. The read ends 3 residues shy of where the CDR3 ends; the end is completed using the germline J gene. CDR1 is SQVTM and CDR2 is ANQGSEA in the germline V gene. This CDR3 spans 11 amino acids. Trimming shortened V by 5 bases and J by 6 bases, and 9 bases separated the two germline ends.

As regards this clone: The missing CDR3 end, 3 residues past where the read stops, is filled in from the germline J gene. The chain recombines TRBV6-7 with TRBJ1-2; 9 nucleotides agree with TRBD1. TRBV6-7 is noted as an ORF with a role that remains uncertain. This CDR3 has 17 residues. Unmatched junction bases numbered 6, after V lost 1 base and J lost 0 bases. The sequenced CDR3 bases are TGTGCCAGCAGTTACTTAGCCAGGGACAGGGCTAACTATGGC. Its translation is CASSYLARDRANYG. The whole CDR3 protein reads CASSYLARDRANYGYTF.

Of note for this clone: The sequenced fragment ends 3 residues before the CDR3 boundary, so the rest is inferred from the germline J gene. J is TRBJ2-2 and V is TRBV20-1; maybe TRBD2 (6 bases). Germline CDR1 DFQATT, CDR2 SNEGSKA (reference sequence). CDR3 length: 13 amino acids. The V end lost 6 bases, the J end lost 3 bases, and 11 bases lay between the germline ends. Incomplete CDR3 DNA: TGCAGTGCGGCCTGGGGGGACACCGGGGAG. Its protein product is CSAAWGDTGE. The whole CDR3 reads CSAAWGDTGELFF.

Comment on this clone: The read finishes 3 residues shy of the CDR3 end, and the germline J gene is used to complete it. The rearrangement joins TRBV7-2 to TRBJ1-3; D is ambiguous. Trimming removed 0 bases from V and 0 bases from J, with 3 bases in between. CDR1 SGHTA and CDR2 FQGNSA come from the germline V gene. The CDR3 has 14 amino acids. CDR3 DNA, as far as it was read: TGTGCCAGCAGCTTAGCTAGCTCTGGAAACACC. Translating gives CASSLASSGNT. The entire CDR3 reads CASSLASSGNTIYF. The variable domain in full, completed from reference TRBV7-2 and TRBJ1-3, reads GAGVSQSPSNKVTEKGKDVELRCDPISGHTALYWYRQSLGQGLEFLIYFQGNSAPDKSGLPSDRFSAERTGGSVSTLTIQRTQQEDSAVYLCASSLASSGNTIYFGEGSWLTVV.

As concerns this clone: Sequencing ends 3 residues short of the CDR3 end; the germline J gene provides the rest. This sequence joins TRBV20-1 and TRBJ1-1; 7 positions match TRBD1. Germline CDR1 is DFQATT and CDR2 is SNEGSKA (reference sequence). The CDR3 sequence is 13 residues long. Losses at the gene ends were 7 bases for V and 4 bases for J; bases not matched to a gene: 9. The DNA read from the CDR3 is TGCAGTGTTAGCGGGACAGTCGGCACTGAA. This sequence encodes CSVSGTVGTE. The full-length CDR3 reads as CSVSGTVGTEAFF.